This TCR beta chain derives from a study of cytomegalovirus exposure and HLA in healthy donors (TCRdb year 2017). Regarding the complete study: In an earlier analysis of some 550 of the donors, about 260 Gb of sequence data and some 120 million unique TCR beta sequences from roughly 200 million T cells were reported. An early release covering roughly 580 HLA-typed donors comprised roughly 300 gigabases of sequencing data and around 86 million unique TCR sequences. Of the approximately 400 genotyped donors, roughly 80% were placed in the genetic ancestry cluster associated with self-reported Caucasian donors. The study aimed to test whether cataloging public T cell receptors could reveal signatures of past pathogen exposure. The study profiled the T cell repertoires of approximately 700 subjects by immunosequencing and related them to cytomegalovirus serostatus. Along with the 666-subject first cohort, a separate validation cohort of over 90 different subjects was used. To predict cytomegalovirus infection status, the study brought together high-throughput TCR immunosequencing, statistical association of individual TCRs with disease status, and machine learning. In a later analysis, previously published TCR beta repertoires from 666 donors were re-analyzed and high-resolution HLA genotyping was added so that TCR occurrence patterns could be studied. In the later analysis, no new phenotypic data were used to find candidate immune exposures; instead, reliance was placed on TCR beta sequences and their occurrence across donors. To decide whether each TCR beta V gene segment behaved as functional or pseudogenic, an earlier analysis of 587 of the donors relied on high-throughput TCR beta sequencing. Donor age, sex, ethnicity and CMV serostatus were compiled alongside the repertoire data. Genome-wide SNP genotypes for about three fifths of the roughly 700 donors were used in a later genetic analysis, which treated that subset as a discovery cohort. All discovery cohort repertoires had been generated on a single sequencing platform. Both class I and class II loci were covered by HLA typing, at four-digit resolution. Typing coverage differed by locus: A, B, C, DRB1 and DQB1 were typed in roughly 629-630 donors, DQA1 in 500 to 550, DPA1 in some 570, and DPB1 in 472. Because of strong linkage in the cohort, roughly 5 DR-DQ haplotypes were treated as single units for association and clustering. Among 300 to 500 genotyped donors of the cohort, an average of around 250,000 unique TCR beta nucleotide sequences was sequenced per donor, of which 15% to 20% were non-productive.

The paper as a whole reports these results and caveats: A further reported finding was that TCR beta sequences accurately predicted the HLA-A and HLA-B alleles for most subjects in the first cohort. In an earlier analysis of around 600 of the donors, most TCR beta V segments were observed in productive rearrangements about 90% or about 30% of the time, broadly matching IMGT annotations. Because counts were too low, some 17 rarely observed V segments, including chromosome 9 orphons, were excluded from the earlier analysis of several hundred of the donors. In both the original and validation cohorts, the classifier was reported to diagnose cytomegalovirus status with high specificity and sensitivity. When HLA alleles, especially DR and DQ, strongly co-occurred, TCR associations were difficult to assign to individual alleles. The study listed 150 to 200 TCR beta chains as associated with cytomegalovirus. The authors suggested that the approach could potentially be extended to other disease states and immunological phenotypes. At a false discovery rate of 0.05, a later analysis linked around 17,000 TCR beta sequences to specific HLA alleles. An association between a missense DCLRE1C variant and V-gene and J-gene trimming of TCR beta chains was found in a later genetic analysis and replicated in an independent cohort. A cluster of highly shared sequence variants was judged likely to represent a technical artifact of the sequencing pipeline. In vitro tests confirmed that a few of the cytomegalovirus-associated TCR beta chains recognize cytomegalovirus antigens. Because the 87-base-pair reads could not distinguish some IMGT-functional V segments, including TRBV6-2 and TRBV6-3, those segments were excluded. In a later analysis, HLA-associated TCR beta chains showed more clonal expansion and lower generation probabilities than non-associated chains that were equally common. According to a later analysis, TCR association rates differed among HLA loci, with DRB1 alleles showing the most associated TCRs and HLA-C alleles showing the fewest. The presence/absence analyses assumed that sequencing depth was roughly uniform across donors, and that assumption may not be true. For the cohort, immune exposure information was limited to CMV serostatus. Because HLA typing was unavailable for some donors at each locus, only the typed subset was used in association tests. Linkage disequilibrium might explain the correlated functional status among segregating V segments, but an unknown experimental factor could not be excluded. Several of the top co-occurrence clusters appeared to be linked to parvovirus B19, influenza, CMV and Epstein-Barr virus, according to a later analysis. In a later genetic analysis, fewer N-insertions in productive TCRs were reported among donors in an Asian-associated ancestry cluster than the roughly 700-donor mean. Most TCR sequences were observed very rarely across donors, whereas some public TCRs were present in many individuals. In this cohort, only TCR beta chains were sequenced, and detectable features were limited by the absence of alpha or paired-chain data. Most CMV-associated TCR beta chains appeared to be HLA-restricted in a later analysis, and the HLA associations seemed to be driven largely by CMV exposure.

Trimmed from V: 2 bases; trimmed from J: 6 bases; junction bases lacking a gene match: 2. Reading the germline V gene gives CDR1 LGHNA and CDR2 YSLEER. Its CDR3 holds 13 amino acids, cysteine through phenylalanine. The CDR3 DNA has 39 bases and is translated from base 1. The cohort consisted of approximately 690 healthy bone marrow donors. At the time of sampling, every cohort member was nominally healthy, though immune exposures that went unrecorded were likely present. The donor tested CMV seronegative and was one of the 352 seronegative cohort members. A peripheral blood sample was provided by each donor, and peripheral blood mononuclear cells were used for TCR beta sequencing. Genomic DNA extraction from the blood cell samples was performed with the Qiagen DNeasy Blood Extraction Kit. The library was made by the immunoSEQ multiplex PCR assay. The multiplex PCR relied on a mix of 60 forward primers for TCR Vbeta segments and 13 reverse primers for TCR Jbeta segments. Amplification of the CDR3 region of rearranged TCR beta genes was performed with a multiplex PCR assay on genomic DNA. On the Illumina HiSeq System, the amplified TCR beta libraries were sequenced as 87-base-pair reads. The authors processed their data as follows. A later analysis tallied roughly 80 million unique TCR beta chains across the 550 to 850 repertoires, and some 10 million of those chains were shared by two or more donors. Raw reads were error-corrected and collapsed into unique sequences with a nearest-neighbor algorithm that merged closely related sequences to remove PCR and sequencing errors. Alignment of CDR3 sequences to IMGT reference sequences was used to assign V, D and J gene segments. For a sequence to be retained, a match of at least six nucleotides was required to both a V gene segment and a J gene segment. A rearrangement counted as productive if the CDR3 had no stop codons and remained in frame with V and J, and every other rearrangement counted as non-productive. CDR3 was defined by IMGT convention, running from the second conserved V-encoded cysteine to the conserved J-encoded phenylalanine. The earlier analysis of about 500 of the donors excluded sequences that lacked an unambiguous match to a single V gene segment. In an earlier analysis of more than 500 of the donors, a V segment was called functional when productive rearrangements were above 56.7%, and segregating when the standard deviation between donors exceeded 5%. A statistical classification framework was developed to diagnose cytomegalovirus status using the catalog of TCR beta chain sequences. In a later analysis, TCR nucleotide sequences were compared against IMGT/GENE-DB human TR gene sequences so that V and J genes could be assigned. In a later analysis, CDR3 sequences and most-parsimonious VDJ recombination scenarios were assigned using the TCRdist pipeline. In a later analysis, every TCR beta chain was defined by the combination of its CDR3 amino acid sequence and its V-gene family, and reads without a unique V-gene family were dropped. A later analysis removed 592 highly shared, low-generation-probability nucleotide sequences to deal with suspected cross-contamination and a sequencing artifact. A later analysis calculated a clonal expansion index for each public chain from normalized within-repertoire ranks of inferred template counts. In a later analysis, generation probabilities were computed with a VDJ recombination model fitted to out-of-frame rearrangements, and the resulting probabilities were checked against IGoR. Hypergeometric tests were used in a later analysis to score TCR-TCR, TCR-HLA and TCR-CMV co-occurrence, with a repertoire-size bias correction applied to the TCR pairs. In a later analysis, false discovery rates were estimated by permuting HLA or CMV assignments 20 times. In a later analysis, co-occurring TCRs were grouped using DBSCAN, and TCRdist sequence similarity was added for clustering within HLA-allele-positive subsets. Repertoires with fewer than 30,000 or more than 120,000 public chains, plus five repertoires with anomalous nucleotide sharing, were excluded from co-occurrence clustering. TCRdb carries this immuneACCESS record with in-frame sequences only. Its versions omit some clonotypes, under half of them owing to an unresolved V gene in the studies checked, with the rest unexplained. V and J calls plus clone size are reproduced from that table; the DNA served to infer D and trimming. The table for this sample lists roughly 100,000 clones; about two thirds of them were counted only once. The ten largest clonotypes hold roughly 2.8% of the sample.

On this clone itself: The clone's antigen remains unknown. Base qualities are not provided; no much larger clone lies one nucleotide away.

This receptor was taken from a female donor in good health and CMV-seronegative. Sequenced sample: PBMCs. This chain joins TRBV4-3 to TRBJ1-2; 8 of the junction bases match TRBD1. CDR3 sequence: CASSQRTGHGYTF. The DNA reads TGCGCCAGCAGCCAACGGACAGGGCATGGCTACACCTTC.